The sequence of this TCR beta chain was determined in a study of T cell changes during pregnancy in multiple sclerosis. V was trimmed by 7 bases and J by 1 base, leaving 8 bases between them. Germline values: CDR1 LNHDA, CDR2 SQIVND (reference sequence). CDR3 length: 13 amino acids. This clone was found a few times. Assay: immunoSEQ multiplex PCR; the TCRdb copy retains only in-frame clones and omits some. The sample contains about 77,000 clones, around nine tenths of which appear only once. The sequences come from peripheral blood, collected before pregnancy. This TCR came from a female donor with multiple sclerosis, enrolled in a pregnancy study. V gene TRBV19 combines with J gene TRBJ1-5; D is unresolved. For the CDR3, the DNA is TGTGCCAGTACTTCGAGGAGCAATCAGCCCCAGCATTTT. Protein product: CASTSRSNQPQHF. Together with reference TRBV19 and TRBJ1-5, the CDR3 gives the full variable domain: DGGITQSPKYLFRKEGQNVTLSCEQNLNHDAMYWYRQDPGQGLRLIYYSQIVNDFQKGDIAEGYSVSREKKESFPLTVTSAQKNPTAFYLCASTSRSNQPQHFGDGTRLSIL.